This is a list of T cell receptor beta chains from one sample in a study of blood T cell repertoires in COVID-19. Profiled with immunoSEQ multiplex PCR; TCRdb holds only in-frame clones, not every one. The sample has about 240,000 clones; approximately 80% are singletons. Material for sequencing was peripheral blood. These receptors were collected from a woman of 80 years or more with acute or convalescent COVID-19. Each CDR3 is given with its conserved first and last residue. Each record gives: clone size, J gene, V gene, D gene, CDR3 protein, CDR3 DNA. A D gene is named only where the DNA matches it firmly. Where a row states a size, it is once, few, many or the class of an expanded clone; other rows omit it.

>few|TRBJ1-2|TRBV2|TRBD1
CASTPGQGQGHGYTF
TGTGCCAGCACCCCAGGACAGGGGCAAGGCCATGGCTACACCTTC
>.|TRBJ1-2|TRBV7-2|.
CASSLVRQGYGYTF
TGTGCCAGCAGCTTAGTTAGGCAGGGGTATGGCTACACCTTC
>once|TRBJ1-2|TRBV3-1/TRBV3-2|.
CASSMTATNYGYTF
TGTGCCAGCAGCATGACAGCGACTAACTATGGCTACACCTTC
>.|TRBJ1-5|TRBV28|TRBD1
CASTRTDRLYQPQHF
TGTGCCAGCACCCGAACGGACAGGCTTTATCAGCCCCAGCATTTT
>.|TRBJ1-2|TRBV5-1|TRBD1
CASSTGEGYGYTF
TGCGCCAGCAGCACAGGGGAAGGCTATGGCTACACCTTC
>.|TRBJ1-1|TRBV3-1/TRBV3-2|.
CASSQDNSPGAFF
TGTGCCAGCAGCCAAGATAATTCGCCGGGGGCTTTCTTT
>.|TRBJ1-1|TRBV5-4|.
CASSLKLARTRNTEAFF
TGTGCCAGCAGCTTGAAGTTGGCTAGGACAAGGAACACTGAAGCTTTCTTT
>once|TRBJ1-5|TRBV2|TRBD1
CASSPTGVSNQPQHF
TGTGCCAGCAGCCCCACAGGGGTAAGCAATCAGCCCCAGCATTTT
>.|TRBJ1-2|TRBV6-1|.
CASSGLGRLFLYGYTF
TGTGCCAGCAGTGGACTAGGCAGGCTGTTTCTCTATGGCTACACCTTC
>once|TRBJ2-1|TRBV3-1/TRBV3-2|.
CASSQDRTPSYNEQFF
TGTGCCAGCAGCCAAGATCGGACACCCTCCTACAATGAGCAGTTCTTC
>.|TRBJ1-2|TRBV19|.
CASSPRGPADGYTF
TGTGCCAGTAGTCCCCGGGGTCCAGCGGATGGCTACACCTTC
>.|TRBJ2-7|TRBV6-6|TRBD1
CASSYKRTGDAYEQYF
TGTGCCAGCAGTTACAAGAGGACAGGTGATGCGTACGAGCAGTACTTC
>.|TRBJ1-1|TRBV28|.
CASSLRGARGTEAFF
TGTGCCAGCAGCCTTCGTGGGGCGCGGGGCACTGAAGCTTTCTTT
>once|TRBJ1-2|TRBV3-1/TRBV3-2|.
CASSLQVDYGYTF
TGTGCCAGCAGCCTCCAGGTAGACTATGGCTACACCTTC
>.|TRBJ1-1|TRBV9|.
CASKTATDTEAFF
TGTGCCAGCAAGACAGCGACGGACACTGAAGCTTTCTTT
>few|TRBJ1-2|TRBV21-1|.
CASSPPLRSQGANYGYTF
TGTGCCAGCAGCCCCCCTCTGAGATCACAGGGAGCTAACTATGGCTACACCTTC
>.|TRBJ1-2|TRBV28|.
CASTPGWGGYRYGYTF
TGTGCCAGCACCCCGGGGTGGGGGGGCTACCGCTATGGCTACACCTTC
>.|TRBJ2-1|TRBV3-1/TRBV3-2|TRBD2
CASSPQIPSGITYNEQFF
TGTGCCAGCAGCCCACAAATACCTAGCGGGATAACCTACAATGAGCAGTTCTTC
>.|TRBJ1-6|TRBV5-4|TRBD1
CASSLQGGSPLHF
TGTGCCAGCAGCTTGCAGGGGGGTTCACCCCTCCACTTT
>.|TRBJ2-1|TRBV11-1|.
CASSFDGTSYNEQFF
TGTGCCAGCAGCTTTGACGGGACTTCCTACAATGAGCAGTTCTTC
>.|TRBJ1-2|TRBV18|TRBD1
CASSPGGQGLFDYGYTF
TGTGCCAGCTCACCCGGGGGACAGGGCCTTTTCGATTATGGCTACACCTTC
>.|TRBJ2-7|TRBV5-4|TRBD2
CASSPRVAGDQGEQYF
TGTGCCAGCAGCCCCCGGGTAGCGGGGGACCAAGGCGAGCAGTACTTC
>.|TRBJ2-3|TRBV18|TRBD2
CASSPLSGGSSTDTQYF
TGTGCCAGCTCACCTCTTAGCGGGGGGTCTAGCACAGATACGCAGTATTTT
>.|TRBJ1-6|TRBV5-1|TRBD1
CASSLNPGTGSSPLHF
TGCGCCAGCAGCCTCAATCCCGGGACAGGGTCTTCACCCCTCCACTTT
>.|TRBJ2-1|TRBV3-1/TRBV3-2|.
CASSPRDSSSYNEQFF
TGTGCCAGCAGCCCCCGGGACTCGAGCTCCTACAATGAGCAGTTCTTC
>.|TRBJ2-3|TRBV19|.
CASSIGAEQDTQYF
TGTGCCAGTAGTATCGGAGCAGAACAAGATACGCAGTATTTT
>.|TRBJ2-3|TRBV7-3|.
CASSLGRGTDTQYF
TGTGCCAGCAGCTTGGGGCGGGGAACAGATACGCAGTATTTT
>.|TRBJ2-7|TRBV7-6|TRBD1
CASSSGGIYEQYF
TGTGCCAGCAGTTCAGGGGGCATCTACGAGCAGTACTTC
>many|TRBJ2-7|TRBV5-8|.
CASSLNIGGTYEQYF
TGTGCCAGCAGCTTGAATATCGGGGGAACCTACGAGCAGTACTTC
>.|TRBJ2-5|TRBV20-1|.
CSAILEETQYF
TGCAGTGCTATATTAGAGGAGACCCAGTACTTC
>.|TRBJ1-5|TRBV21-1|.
CASSGLGAQGKSNQPQHF
TGTGCCAGCAGCGGTTTGGGAGCACAGGGTAAAAGCAATCAGCCCCAGCATTTT
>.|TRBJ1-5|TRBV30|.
CAWSVPYNQPQHF
TGTGCCTGGAGTGTCCCCTATAATCAGCCCCAGCATTTT
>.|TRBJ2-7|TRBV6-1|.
CASSEEVDGGVISYEQYF
TGTGCCAGCAGTGAAGAAGTCGACGGAGGGGTTATCTCCTACGAGCAGTACTTC
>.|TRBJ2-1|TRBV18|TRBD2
CASSPTSGGFYNEQFF
TGTGCCAGCTCACCAACTAGCGGGGGTTTTTACAATGAGCAGTTCTTC
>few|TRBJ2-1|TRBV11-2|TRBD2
CASSLAGGRDEQFF
TGTGCCAGCAGCTTAGCGGGGGGGAGGGATGAGCAGTTCTTC
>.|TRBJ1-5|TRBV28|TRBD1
CACQGQNQPQHF
TGTGCCTGCCAGGGACAGAATCAGCCCCAGCATTTT
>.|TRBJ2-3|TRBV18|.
CASSPMDTTDTQYF
TGTGCCAGCTCACCCATGGACACCACAGATACGCAGTATTTT
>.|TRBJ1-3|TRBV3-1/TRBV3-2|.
CASSRSGLLGNTIYF
TGTGCCAGCAGCCGATCGGGACTCCTCGGAAACACCATATATTTT
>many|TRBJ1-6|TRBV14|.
CASSLMQGRTNSPLHF
TGTGCCAGCAGCCTCATGCAGGGGCGAACTAATTCACCCCTCCACTTT
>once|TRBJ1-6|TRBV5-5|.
CASSLDYSPLHF
TGTGCCAGCAGCTTGGACTACTCACCCCTCCACTTT
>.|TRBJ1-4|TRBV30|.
CAWGRLEKLFF
TGTGCCTGGGGCAGGTTAGAAAAACTGTTTTTT
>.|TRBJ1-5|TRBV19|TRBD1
CASSSRGHQPQHF
TGTGCCAGTAGCAGCAGGGGGCATCAGCCCCAGCATTTT
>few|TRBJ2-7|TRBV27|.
CASSLRGGAGVAEQYF
TGTGCCAGCAGTTTACGAGGGGGGGCAGGGGTGGCCGAGCAGTACTTC
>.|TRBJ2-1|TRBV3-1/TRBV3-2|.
CASSLRGGYNEQFF
TGTGCCAGCAGCCTAAGGGGGGGTTACAATGAGCAGTTCTTC
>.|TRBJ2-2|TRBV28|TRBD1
CASSFQGANTGELFF
TGTGCCAGCAGTTTTCAGGGGGCGAACACCGGGGAGCTGTTTTTT
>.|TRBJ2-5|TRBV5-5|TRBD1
CASRITGVQETQYF
TGTGCCAGCAGGATTACAGGGGTTCAAGAGACCCAGTACTTC
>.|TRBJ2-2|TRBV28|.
CASRQGGLGRGGELFF
TGTGCCAGCAGACAAGGCGGGTTAGGGCGTGGCGGGGAGCTGTTTTTT
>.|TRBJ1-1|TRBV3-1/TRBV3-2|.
CASSQREYLTF
TGTGCCAGCAGCCAACGCGAATACCTAACCTTT
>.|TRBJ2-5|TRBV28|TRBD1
CASSFWRDRGQTETQYF
TGTGCCAGCAGTTTCTGGAGGGACAGGGGGCAGACGGAGACCCAGTACTTC
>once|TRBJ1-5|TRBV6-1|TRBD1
CASSEGAGGWGQPQHF
TGTGCCAGCAGTGAAGGGGCAGGGGGCTGGGGTCAGCCCCAGCATTTT
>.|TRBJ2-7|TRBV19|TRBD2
CASSTGTSESYEQYF
TGTGCCAGTAGCACCGGGACTAGCGAATCCTACGAGCAGTACTTC
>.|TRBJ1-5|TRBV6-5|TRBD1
CACETGDNQPQHF
TGTGCCTGCGAGACAGGGGACAATCAGCCCCAGCATTTT
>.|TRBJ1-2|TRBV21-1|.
CASSKLQGVLF
TGTGCCAGCAGCAAGCTACAGGGTGTCCTCTTC